This entry is about one TCR beta chain. Its target antigen remains unknown. It has no much larger one-base neighbor in the sample; base qualities were not kept. The method was 5' RACE. These reads were obtained on an Illumina HiSeq 2000. A universal primer binding site was added through template switching, and the final cDNA carried a unique molecular identifier so that TCR cDNA molecules could be counted accurately. Specific primers in the conserved constant-segment region were used to synthesize first-strand cDNA for TCR alpha and beta chains. Each cDNA library was double barcoded, with a SMART-Mk sample barcode plus Illumina barcodes, to control for contamination. TruSeq adapter sequences, together with Illumina sample barcodes, were added in two successive PCR steps. Sequencing of the TCR alpha and beta cDNA libraries was done on the Illumina HiSeq platform using custom primers. The authors' pipeline ran thus. MiGEC processed the raw reads to extract unique molecular identifiers, while MiXCR was used to determine the CDR3 positions. For each individual, recombination models were inferred using an EM algorithm with the repgenHMM and IGoR tools. The tcR package in R was used for shared clonotype analysis, with sharing normalized by the product of cloneset sizes. To study raw recombination free of thymic and clonal selection effects, out-of-frame nonproductive sequences were analyzed. Starting from the raw public reads, TCRdb applied fastp trimming at Q25, assembled clones with MiXCR and retained in-frame beta chains. Each entry merges the rows of one CDR3 protein and shows their most common DNA and genes. In this record, the V and J calls reflect TCRdb's handling and not the investigators' own analysis. The sample table contains roughly 480,000 distinct CDR3 sequences; only one count was recorded for more than 20% of them. Approximately 2.9% of the sample is in the top ten clones.

Unmatched junction bases come to 4, with V trimmed by 0 bases and J by 4 bases. The germline V gene yields KGHSH for CDR1 and LQKENI for CDR2. From cysteine to phenylalanine, the CDR3 is 16 amino acids long. Only the CDR3 portion is preserved as DNA: 48 bases, with reading frame beginning at the first base. This record comes from a study of identical twins (dated by TCRdb to 2016 to 2018). Regarding the study in general: TCR alpha and beta repertoires from monozygotic twins, unrelated adults of various ages and cord blood were deep-sequenced to test whether fetal clonotypes persist. To rule out contamination, the twin experiments were replicated at different times with different library preparation protocols. General conclusions and limits of the study: Because the same donors could not be followed over many years, the conclusions depended on cross-sectional statistical analysis. Out-of-frame TCR alpha sharing in monozygotic twins was systematically underestimated by recombination models, whereas sharing between unrelated individuals was in agreement with the recombination models. Fewer insertions were carried by abundant cord blood beta clonotypes, a similar but weaker trend appeared in young adult naive repertoires, and no such trend appeared in memory repertoires. Invariant T cells such as MAIT and iNKT could partly confound zero-insertion analyses, although diverse VJ usage argued against such confounding for most clonotypes. Compared with coincidental sharing between unrelated individuals, out-of-frame TCR alpha sequences shared between twins had an excess of sequences with low generation probability. In beta out-of-frame sequences, excess twin sharing was weaker, because having fewer shared sequences lowered the signal-to-noise ratio.

All donors were healthy Caucasians. Three pairs of female monozygotic twins, all aged about 18 to 29 years, made up the twin cohort. CD4+ and CD8+ T cell populations were isolated with positive isolation kits from Invitrogen. These data also featured in a second study, about T cells expressing NK-cell markers. The second study reports: In sorted CD3+CD56+NKG2C+, CD3+CD56+NKG2C- and CD3+CD56-NKG2C+ T-cell subsets from several donors, TCR beta-chain repertoires were profiled. Among the eight sequenced donors, only one was HCMV-seronegative, while the other seven were HCMV-seropositive. To restrict sorting to alphabetaTCR-expressing T cells, an anti-gammadeltaTCR antibody was added in several experiments. In roughly six donors, the dominant CD3+CD56+NKG2C+ clonotypes ranked among the top 10 CD8+ clonotypes, making up about 1.0-7.5% of CD8+ T cells. Those dominant clonotypes were again the most abundant among CD3+CD56-NKG2C+ cells in a handful of donors, at roughly 28.3-60.1%. Whether the expanded NKG2C-expressing T cell clones were specific for HCMV antigens remained unclear. The eight sequenced donors were randomly selected healthy volunteers, three men and five women. HCMV-specific IgG was detected in serum with a commercial ELISA kit to determine HCMV serostatus. MIGEC was used to demultiplex reads and group reads by UMI, and MiTCR was used to assemble and quantify clonotypes. To exclude erroneous sequences, any TCR cDNA sequence not supported by at least two reads was discarded. Downstream repertoire analysis used the tcR package, and clonotypes were matched across fractions by CDR3 nucleotide sequence plus V segment. Antigen specificity was annotated against VDJdb with VDJmatch, allowing one amino acid substitution in CDR3.

The sequence derives from a woman under 30 in good health. Source material: CD4+ T cells sorted from blood. The sequence joins TRBV18 to TRBJ2-3; 10 middle bases align to TRBD2. In nucleotide form, the sequence is TGTGCCAGCTCACCACCGATAGCGGGAGGTTCAGATACGCAGTATTTT. Translated, this gives CASSPPIAGGSDTQYF.